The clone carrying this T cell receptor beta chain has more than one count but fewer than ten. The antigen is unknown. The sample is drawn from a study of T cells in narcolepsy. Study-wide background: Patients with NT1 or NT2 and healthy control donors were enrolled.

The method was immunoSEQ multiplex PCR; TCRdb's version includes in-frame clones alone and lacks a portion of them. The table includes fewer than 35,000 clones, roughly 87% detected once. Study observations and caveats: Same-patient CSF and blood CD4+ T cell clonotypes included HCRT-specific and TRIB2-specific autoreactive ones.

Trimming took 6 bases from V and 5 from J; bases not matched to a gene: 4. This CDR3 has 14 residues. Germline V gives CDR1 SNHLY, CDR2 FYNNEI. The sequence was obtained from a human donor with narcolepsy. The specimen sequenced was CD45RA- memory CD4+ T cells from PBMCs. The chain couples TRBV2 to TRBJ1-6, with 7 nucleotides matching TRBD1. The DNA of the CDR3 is TGTGCCAGCAGGCCCCAGGGGGATAATTCACCCCTCCACTTT. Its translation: CASRPQGDNSPLHF. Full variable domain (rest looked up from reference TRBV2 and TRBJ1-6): EPEVTQTPSHQVTQMGQEVILRCVPISNHLYFYWYRQILGQKVEFLVSFYNNEISEKSEIFDDQFSVERPDGSNFTLKIRSTKLEDSAMYFCASRPQGDNSPLHFGNGTRLTVT.